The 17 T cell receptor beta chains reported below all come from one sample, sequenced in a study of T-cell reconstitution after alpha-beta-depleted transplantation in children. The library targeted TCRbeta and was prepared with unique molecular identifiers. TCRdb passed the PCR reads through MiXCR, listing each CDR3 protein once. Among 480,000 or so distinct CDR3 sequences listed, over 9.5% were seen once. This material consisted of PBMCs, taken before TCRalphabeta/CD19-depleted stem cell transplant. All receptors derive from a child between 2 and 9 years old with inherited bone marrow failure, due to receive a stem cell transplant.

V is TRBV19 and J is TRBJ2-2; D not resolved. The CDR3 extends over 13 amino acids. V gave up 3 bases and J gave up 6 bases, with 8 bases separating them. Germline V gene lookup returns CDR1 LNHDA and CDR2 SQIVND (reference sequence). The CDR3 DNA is TGTGCCAGTAGTATTGAACAGCCCGGGGAGCTGTTTTTT. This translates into CASSIEQPGELFF. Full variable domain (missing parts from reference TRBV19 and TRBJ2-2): DGGITQSPKYLFRKEGQNVTLSCEQNLNHDAMYWYRQDPGQGLRLIYYSQIVNDFQKGDIAEGYSVSREKKESFPLTVTSAQKNPTAFYLCASSIEQPGELFFGEGSRLTVL.

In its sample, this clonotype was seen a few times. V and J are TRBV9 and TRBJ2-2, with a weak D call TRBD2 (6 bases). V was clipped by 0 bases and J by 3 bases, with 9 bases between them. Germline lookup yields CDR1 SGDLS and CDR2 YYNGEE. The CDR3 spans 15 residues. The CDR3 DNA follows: TGTGCCAGCAGCGTAGGAGGAGGGGACACCGGGGAGCTGTTTTTT. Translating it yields CASSVGGGDTGELFF.

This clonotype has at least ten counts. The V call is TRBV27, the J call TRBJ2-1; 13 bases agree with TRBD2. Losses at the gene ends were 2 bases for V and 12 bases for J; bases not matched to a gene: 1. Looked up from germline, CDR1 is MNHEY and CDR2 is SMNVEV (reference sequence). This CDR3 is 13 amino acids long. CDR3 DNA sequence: TGTGCCAGCAGTTTAACTAGCGGGAGGGCGCAGTTCTTC. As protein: CASSLTSGRAQFF.

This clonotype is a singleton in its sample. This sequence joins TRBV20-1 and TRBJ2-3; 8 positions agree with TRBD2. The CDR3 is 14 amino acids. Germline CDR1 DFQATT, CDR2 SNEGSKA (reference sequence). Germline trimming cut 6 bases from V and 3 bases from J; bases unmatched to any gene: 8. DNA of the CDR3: TGCAGTGCGAGGATACTAGCGGCGACAGATACGCAGTATTTT. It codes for CSARILAATDTQYF.

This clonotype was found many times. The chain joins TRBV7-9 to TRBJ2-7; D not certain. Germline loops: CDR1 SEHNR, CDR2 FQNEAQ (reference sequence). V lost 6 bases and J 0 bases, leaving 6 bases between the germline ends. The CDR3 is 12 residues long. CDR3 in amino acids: CASSSFSYEQYF. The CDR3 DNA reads TGTGCCAGCAGTTCATTCTCCTACGAGCAGTACTTC.

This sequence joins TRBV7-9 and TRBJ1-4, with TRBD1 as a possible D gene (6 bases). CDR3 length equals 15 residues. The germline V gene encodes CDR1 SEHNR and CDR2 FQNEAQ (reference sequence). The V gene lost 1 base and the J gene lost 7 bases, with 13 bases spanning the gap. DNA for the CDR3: TGTGCCAGCAGCTTAGGGGACACCGGAGGTGAAAAACTGTTTTTT. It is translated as CASSLGDTGGEKLFF.

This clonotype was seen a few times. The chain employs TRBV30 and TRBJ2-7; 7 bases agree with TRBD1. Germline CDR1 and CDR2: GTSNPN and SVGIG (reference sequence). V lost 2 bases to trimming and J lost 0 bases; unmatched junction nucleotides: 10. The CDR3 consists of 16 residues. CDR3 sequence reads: CAWSPTDDRASYEQYF. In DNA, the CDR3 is TGTGCCTGGAGTCCAACAGACGACAGGGCCTCCTACGAGCAGTACTTC. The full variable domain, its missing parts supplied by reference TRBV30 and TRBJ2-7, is SQTIHQWPATLVQPVGSPLSLECTVEGTSNPNLYWYRQAAGRGLQLLFYSVGIGQISSEVPQNLSASRPQDRQFILSSKKLLLSDSGFYLCAWSPTDDRASYEQYFGPGTRLTVT.

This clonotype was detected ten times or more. This CDR3 is CASSLGGAEDIQYF. The CDR3 DNA sequence: TGCGCCAGCAGCTTGGGAGGGGCTGAGGACATTCAGTACTTC. This chain connects TRBV5-1 to TRBJ2-4, with D perhaps matching TRBD1 or TRBD2 (5 bases each). Germline-derived CDR1 and CDR2 are SGHRS and YFSETQ. CDR3 size: 14 residues. The V end was cut by 0 bases, the J end by 8 bases, with 12 bases between.

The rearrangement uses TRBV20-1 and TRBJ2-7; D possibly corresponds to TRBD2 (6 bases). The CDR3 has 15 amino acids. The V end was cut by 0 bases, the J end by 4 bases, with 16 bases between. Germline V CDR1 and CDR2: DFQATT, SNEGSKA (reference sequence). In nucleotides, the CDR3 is TGCAGTGCTAGAGATCGGGTGGCGGGGATGTACGAGCAGTACTTC. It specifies CSARDRVAGMYEQYF.

CDR3 amino acids: CASGAEDTQYF. CDR3 coding DNA: TGCGCCAGTGGGGCGGAAGATACGCAGTATTTT. The V call is TRBV10-1, the J call TRBJ2-3; a possible D gene is TRBD1 (5 bases). The CDR3 spans 11 residues. The V and J ends lost 9 bases and 5 bases respectively, with 9 bases between them. The germline V gene encodes CDR1 WNHNN and CDR2 SYGVQD (reference sequence).

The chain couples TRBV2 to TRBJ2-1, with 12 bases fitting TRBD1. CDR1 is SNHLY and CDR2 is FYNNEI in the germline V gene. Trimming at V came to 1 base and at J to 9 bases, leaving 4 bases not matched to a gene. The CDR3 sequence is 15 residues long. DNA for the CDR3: TGTGCCAGCAGTGAAGGGGACAGGGGGCTCGGTGAGCAGTTCTTC. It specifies CASSEGDRGLGEQFF. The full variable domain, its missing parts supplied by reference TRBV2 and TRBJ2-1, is EPEVTQTPSHQVTQMGQEVILRCVPISNHLYFYWYRQILGQKVEFLVSFYNNEISEKSEIFDDQFSVERPDGSNFTLKIRSTKLEDSAMYFCASSEGDRGLGEQFFGPGTRLTVL.

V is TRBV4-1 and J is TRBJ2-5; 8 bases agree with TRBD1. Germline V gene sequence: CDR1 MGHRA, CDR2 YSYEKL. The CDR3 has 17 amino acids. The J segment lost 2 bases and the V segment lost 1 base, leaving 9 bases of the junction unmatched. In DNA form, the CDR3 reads TGCGCCAGCAGCCAAGTCGGGACAGGTCCATCTCAAGAGACCCAGTACTTC. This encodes CASSQVGTGPSQETQYF.

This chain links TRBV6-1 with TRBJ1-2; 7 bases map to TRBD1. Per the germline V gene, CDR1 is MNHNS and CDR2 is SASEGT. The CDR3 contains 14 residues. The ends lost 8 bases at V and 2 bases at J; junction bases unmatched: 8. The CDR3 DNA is TGTGCCAGCCACTCCAGGGGGGGCAACTATGGCTACACCTTC. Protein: CASHSRGGNYGYTF.

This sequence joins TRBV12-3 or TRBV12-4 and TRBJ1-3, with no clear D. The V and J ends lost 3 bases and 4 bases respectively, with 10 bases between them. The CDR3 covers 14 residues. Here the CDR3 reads CASSFWAPGNTIYF. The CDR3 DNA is TGTGCCAGCAGTTTTTGGGCACCGGGAAACACCATATATTTT.

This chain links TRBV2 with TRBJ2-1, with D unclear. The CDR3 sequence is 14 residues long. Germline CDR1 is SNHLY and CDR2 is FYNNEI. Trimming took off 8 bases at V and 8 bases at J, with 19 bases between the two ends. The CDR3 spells CASQHSLEIHEQFF. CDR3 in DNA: TGTGCCAGCCAGCACTCCTTGGAGATCCATGAGCAGTTCTTC.

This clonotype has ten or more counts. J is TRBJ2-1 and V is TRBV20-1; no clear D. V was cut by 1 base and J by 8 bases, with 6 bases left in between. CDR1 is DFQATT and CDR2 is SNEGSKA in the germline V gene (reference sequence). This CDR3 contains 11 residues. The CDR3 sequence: CSARGRDEQFF. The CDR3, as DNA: TGCAGTGCTAGAGGTAGGGATGAGCAGTTCTTC.

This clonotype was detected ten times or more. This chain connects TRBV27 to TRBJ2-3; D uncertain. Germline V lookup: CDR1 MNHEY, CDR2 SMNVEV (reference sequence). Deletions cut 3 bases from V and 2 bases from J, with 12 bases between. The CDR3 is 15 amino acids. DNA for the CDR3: TGTGCCAGCAGTTTTAAAGGGCCCTTCACAGATACGCAGTATTTT. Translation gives CASSFKGPFTDTQYF.